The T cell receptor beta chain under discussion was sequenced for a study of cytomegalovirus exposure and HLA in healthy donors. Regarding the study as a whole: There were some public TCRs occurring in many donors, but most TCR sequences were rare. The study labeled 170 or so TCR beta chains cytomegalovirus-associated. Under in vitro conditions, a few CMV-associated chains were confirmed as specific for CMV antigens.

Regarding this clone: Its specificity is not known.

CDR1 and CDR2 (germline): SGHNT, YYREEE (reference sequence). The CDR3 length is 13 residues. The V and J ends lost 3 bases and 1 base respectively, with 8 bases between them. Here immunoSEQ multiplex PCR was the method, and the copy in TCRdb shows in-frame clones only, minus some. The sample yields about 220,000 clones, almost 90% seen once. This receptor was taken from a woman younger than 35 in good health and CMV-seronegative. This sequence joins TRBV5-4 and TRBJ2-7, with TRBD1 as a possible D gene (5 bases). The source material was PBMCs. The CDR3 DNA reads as TGTGCCAGCAGCTCAAGACAGTCCTACGAGCAGTACTTC. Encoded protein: CASSSRQSYEQYF.